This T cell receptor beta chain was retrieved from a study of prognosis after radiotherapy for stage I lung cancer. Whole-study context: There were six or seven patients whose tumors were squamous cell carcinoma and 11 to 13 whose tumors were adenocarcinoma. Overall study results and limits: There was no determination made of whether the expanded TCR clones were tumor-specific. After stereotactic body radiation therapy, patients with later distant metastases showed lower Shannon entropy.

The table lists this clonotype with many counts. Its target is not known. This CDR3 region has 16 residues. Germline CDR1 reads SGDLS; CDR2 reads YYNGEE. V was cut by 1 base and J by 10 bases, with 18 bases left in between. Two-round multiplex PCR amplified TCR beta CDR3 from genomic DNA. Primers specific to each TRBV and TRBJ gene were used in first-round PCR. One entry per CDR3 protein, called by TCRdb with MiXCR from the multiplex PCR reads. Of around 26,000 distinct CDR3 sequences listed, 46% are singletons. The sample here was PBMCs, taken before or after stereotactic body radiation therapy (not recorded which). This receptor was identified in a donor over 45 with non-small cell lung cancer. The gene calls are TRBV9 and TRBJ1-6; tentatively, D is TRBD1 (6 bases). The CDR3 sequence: CASSVRAGGGGSPLHF. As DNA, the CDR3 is TGTGCCAGCAGCGTAAGAGCCGGGGGCGGGGGATCACCCCTCCACTTT. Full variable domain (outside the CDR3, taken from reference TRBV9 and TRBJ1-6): DSGVTQTPKHLITATGQRVTLRCSPRSGDLSVYWYQQSLDQGLQFLIQYYNGEERAKGNILERFSAQQFPDLHSELNLSSLELGDSALYFCASSVRAGGGGSPLHFGNGTRLTVT.